The 11 T cell receptor beta chains given below trace back to one sample, sequenced in a study of blood T cell repertoires in COVID-19. Measured with immunoSEQ multiplex PCR; TCRdb has only the in-frame clones, and not every one. The sample lists 250,000 to 300,000 clones, 80% to 90% occurring once. The sample was peripheral blood. These receptors were collected from a young man with active or convalescent COVID-19.

The chain recombines TRBV7-9 with TRBJ2-7; TRBD1 matches 10 bases. CDR3 length: 16 amino acids. Germline V lookup: CDR1 SEHNR, CDR2 FQNEAQ (reference sequence). Germline trimming cut 7 bases from V and 6 bases from J; bases unmatched to any gene: 15. This chain's CDR3 is CASTSAPGTGDLEQYF. CDR3 DNA: TGTGCCAGCACCTCCGCCCCCGGGACAGGGGATCTCGAGCAGTACTTC.

V is TRBV19 and J is TRBJ1-2; D not resolved. Germline CDR1 LNHDA, CDR2 SQIVND (reference sequence). The CDR3 loop spans 16 amino acids. Trimming took 3 bases from V and 4 from J, leaving 18 bases between them. The CDR3 bases are TGTGCCAGTAGTATTGGAAGCAGGAAGCTTCTCTATGGCTACACCTTC. Its translation is CASSIGSRKLLYGYTF.

The gene calls are TRBV5-1 and TRBJ2-1, with 14 bases that match TRBD2. Germline V gene data show CDR1 as SGHRS and CDR2 as YFSETQ. The V gene end was trimmed by 1 base and the J gene end by 5 bases; junction bases not matched to a gene: 5. The CDR3 has 17 residues. The CDR3 region has the DNA TGCGCCAGCAGCTTGCTCGGGACTAGCGGGGGAAACAATGAGCAGTTCTTC. Translation gives CASSLLGTSGGNNEQFF.

The chain links TRBV5-1 to TRBJ2-1; 9 nucleotides align to TRBD2. The CDR3 is made up of 15 amino acids. Looked up from germline, CDR1 is SGHRS and CDR2 is YFSETQ. The V gene end was trimmed by 0 bases and the J gene end by 3 bases; junction bases not matched to a gene: 1. CDR3 in amino acids: CASSLGLAVYNEQFF. The CDR3 coding sequence is TGCGCCAGCAGCTTGGGACTAGCGGTCTACAATGAGCAGTTCTTC.

This clone showed up just once. The chain uses TRBV14 and TRBJ2-7; perhaps TRBD2 as D (6 bases). This CDR3 contains 13 residues. Trimming took 3 bases from V and 7 from J, leaving 13 bases between them. Germline CDR1 SGHDN, CDR2 FVKESK. The CDR3 is CASSHWEDGEQYF. The CDR3 DNA sequence: TGTGCCAGCAGCCACTGGGAGGATGGGGAGCAGTACTTC. The full variable domain, its missing parts supplied by reference TRBV14 and TRBJ2-7, is EAGVTQFPSHSVIEKGQTVTLRCDPISGHDNLYWYRRVMGKEIKFLLHFVKESKQDESGMPNNRFLAERTGGTYSTLKVQPAELEDSGVYFCASSHWEDGEQYFGPGTRLTVT.

The rearrangement links TRBV3-1 (or the pseudogene TRBV3-2) to TRBJ1-1; no definite D call. V lost 4 bases, J lost 11 bases, and 20 bases lay in between. The CDR3 loop spans 14 amino acids. CDR1 is LGHDT, CDR2 YNNKEL, per germline (reference sequence). The CDR3 DNA follows: TGTGCCAGCAGCCCAAGAGACCGGGAGCTCAGGGCTTTCTTT. Translating it yields CASSPRDRELRAFF.

This clone came up a few times. The rearrangement joins TRBV15 to TRBJ2-7, with a tentative D call TRBD2 (5 bases). This CDR3 is 14 amino acids long. V was cut by 3 bases and J by 6 bases, with 15 bases left in between. Germline V gene sequence: CDR1 LNHNV, CDR2 YYDKDF (reference sequence). DNA for the CDR3: TGTGCCACCAGCAGCAACGAAGAAACTAGCGAGCAGTACTTC. It translates to CATSSNEETSEQYF.

The V call is TRBV5-4, the J call TRBJ2-7; D is possibly TRBD2 (6 bases). Between the trimmed V and J ends, which lost 3 bases and 1 base, there was a span of 29 bases. CDR3 length: 20 amino acids. The germline gives CDR1 SGHNT, CDR2 YYREEE (reference sequence). This chain's CDR3 is CASSCPSNGGVSLGSYEQYF. The CDR3 region has the DNA TGTGCCAGCAGCTGCCCGAGTAATGGAGGGGTGTCGCTGGGATCCTACGAGCAGTACTTC.

V usage is TRBV28 and J usage is TRBJ1-5, with 7 nucleotides matching TRBD1. The trim removed 6 bases at V and 4 bases at J, leaving 6 bases unmatched. The V gene's germline CDR1 is MDHEN and CDR2 SYDVKM. The CDR3 is 14 residues long. CDR3 nucleotide sequence: TGTGCCAGCAGCGGGACAGTGAGAAATCAGCCCCAGCATTTT. Translation: CASSGTVRNQPQHF.

This sequence joins TRBV19 and TRBJ2-2; 7 bases are a match to TRBD2. CDR3 length: 20 residues. The V and J ends lost 3 bases and 6 bases, in that order; junction bases with no gene match: 22. In germline, CDR1 is LNHDA, CDR2 SQIVND (reference sequence). The CDR3 protein is CASSINAWSSTSRRAGELFF. For the CDR3, the DNA is TGTGCCAGTAGTATCAACGCTTGGTCCTCGACTAGCCGACGAGCCGGGGAGCTGTTTTTT.

This rearrangement joins TRBV3-1 (or the pseudogene TRBV3-2) to TRBJ1-1; 7 nucleotides agree with TRBD1. CDR3 size: 15 residues. The V segment lost 4 bases and the J segment 4 bases; nucleotides outside the gene matches: 9. Germline assignment: CDR1 LGHDT and CDR2 YNNKEL (reference sequence). CDR3 coding DNA: TGTGCCAGCAGCCCTCGACAGGGTTGGAGCACTGAAGCTTTCTTT. It translates to CASSPRQGWSTEAFF.